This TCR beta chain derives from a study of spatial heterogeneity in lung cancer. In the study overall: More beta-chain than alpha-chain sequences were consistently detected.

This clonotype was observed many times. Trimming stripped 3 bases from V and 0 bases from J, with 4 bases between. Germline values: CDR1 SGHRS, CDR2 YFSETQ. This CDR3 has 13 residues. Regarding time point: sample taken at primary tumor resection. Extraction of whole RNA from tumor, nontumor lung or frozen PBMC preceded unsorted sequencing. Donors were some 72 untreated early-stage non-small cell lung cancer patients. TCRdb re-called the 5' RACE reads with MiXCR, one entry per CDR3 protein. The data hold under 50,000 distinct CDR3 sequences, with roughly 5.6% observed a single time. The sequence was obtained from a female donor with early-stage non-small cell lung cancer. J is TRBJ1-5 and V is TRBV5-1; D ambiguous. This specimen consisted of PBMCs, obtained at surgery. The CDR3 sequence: CASSWGSNQPQHF. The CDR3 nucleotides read TGCGCCAGCAGCTGGGGTAGCAATCAGCCCCAGCATTTT.